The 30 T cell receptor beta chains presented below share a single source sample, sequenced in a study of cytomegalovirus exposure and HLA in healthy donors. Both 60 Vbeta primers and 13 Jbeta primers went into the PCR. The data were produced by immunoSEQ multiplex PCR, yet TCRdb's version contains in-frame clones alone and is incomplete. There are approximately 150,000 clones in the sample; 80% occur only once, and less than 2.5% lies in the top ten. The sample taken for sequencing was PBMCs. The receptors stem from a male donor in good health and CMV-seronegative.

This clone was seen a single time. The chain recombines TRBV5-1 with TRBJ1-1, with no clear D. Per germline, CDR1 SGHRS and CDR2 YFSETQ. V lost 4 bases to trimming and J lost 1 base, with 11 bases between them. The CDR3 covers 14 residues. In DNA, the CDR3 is TGCGCCAGCAGCCCCACTGTTACGAACACTGAAGCTTTCTTT. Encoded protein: CASSPTVTNTEAFF.

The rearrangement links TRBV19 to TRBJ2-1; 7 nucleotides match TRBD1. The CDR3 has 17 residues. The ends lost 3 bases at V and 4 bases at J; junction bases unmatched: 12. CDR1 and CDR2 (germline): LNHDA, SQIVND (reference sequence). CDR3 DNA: TGTGCCAGTAGTATTTTTTTTTCAGGGGGTGGGTACAATGAGCAGTTCTTC. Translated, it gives CASSIFFSGGGYNEQFF.

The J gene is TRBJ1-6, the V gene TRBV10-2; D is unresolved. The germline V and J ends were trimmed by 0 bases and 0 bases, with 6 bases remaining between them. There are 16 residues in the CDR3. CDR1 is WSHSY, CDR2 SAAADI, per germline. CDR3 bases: TGCGCCAGCAGTGAGTCGGTGAGCTCCTATAATTCACCCCTCCACTTT. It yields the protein CASSESVSSYNSPLHF.

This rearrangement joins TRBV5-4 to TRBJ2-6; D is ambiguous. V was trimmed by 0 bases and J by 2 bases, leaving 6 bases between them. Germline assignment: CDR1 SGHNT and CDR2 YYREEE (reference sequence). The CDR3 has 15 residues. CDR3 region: CASSLVVPGANVLTF. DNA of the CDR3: TGTGCCAGCAGCTTGGTAGTGCCTGGGGCCAACGTCCTGACTTTC. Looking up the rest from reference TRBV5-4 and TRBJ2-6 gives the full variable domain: ETGVTQSPTHLIKTRGQQVTLRCSSQSGHNTVSWYQQALGQGPQFIFQYYREEENGRGNFPPRFSGLQFPNYSSELNVNALELDDSALYLCASSLVVPGANVLTFGAGSRLTVL.

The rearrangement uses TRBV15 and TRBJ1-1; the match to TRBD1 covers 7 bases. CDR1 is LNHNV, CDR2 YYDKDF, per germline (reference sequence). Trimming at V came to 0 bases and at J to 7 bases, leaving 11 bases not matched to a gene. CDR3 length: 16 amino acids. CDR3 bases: TGTGCCACCAGCAGAGATCTGAGGGGGCCGCCAAGTGAAGCTTTCTTT. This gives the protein CATSRDLRGPPSEAFF.

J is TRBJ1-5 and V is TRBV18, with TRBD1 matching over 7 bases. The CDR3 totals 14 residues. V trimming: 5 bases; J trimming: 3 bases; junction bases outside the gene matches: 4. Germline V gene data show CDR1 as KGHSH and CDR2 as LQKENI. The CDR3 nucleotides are TGTGCCAGCTCAGGCGGGACAGTCAATCAGCCCCAGCATTTT. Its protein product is CASSGGTVNQPQHF.

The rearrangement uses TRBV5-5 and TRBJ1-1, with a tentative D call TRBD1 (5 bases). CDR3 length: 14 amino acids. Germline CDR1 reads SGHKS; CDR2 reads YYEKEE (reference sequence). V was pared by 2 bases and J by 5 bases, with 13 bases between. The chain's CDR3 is CASSFGAGGTEAFF. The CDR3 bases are TGTGCCAGCAGCTTTGGTGCGGGGGGAACTGAAGCTTTCTTT.

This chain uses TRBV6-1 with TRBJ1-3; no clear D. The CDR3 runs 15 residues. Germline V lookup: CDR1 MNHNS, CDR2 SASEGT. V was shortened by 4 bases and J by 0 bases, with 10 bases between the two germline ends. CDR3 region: CASSVRDTSGNTIYF. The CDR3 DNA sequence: TGTGCCAGCAGTGTAAGAGACACCTCTGGAAACACCATATATTTT.

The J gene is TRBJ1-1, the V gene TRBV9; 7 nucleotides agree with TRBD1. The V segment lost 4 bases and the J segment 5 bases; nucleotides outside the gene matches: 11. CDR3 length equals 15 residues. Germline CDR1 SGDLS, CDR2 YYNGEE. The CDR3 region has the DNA TGTGCCAGCAGCAACGACAGGGACCCGAGGACTGAAGCTTTCTTT. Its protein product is CASSNDRDPRTEAFF.

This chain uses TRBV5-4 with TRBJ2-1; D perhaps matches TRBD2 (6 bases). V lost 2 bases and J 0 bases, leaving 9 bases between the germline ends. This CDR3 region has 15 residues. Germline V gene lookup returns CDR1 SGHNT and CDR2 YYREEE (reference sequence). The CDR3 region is CASSLLLASYNEQFF. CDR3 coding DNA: TGTGCCAGCAGCTTATTACTAGCCTCCTACAATGAGCAGTTCTTC.

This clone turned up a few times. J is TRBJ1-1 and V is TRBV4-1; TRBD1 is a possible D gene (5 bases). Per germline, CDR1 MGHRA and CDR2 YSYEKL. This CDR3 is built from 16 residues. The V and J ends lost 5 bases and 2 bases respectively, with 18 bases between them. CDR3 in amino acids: CASSIVSGVGNTEAFF. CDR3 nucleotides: TGCGCCAGCAGCATCGTTTCGGGGGTGGGAAACACTGAAGCTTTCTTT.

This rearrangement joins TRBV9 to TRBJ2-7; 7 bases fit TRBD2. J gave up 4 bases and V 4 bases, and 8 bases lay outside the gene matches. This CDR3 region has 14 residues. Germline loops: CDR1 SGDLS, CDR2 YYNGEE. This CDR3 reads CASSTSGGEYEQYF. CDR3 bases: TGTGCCAGCAGCACTTCGGGAGGTGAATACGAGCAGTACTTC.

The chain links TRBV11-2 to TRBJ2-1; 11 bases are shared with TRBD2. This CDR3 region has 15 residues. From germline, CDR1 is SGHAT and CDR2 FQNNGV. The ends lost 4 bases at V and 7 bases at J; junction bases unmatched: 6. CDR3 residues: CASSSLAGALNEQFF. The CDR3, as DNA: TGTGCCAGCAGCTCACTAGCGGGGGCCCTTAATGAGCAGTTCTTC.

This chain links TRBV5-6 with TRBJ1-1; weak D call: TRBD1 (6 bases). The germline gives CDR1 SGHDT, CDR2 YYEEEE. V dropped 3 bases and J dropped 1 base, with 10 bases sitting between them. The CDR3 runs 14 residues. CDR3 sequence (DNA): TGTGCCAGCAGCTGGGGGGGGGCGAACACTGAAGCTTTCTTT. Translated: CASSWGGANTEAFF.

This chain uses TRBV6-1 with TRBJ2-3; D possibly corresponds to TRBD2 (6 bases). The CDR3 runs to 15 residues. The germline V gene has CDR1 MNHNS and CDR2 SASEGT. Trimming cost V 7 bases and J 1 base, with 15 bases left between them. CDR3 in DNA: TGTGCCAGCAAGCCTGCGGGGACGGGCACAGATACGCAGTATTTT. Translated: CASKPAGTGTDTQYF.

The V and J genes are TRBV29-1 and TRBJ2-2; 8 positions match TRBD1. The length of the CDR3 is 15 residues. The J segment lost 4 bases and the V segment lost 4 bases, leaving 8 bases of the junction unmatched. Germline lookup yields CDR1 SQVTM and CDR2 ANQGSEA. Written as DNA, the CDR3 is TGCAGCGTTGCCTACGGACAGGGATTCACCGGGGAGCTGTTTTTT. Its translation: CSVAYGQGFTGELFF.

CDR3 sequence reads: CASSYEGGSTEAFF. CDR3 bases: TGTGCCAGCAGTTATGAAGGGGGCTCCACTGAAGCTTTCTTT. The chain has TRBV6-6 and TRBJ1-1, with 7 bases identical to TRBD1. The CDR3 covers 14 residues. Trimming at V came to 3 bases and at J to 4 bases, leaving 5 bases not matched to a gene. Looked up from germline, CDR1 is MNHNY and CDR2 is SVGAGI (reference sequence).

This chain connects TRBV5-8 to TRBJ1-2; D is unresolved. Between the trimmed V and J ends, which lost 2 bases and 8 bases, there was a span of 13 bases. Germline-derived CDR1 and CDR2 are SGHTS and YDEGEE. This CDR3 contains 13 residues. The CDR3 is CASSFRLGRGYTF. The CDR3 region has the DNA TGTGCCAGCAGCTTCCGACTGGGTCGAGGCTACACCTTC.

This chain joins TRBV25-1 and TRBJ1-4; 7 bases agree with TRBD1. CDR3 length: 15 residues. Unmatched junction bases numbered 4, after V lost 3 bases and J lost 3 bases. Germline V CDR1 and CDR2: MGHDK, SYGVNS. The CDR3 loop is CASSDPGTANEKLFF. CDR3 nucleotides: TGTGCCAGCAGTGACCCCGGGACAGCTAATGAAAAACTGTTTTTT.

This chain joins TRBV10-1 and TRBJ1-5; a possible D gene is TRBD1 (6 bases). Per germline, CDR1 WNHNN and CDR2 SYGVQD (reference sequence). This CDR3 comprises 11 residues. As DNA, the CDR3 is TGCTCGGACAGTAGCAATCAGCCCCAGCATTTT. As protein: CSDSSNQPQHF.

CDR3 in amino acids: CASGLVRQGAYEQFF. Written as DNA, the CDR3 is TGTGCTAGTGGTTTGGTACGACAGGGGGCTTATGAGCAGTTCTTC. The rearrangement uses TRBV12-5 and TRBJ2-1; TRBD1 agrees at 10 bases. Germline CDR1 and CDR2: LGHNT and FRNRAP. The CDR3 totals 15 residues. The V segment lost 0 bases and the J segment 8 bases; nucleotides outside the gene matches: 4.

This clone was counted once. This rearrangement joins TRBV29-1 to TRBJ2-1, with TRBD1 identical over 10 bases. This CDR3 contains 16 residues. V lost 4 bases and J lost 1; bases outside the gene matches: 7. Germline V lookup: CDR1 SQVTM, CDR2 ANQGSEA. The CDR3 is CSVVGTGVLSYNEQFF. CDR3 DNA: TGCAGCGTTGTCGGGACAGGGGTTCTGTCCTACAATGAGCAGTTCTTC.

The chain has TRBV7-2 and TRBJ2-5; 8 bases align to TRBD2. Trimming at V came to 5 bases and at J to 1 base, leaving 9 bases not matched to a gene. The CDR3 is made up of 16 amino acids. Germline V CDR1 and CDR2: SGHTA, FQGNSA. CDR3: CASSPRRGAIQETQYF. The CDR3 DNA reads TGTGCCAGCAGCCCCCGGCGGGGGGCTATCCAAGAGACCCAGTACTTC.

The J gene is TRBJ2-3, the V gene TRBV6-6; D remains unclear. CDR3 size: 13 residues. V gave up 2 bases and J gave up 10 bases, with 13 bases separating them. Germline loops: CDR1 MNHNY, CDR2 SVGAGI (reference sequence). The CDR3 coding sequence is TGTGCCAGCAGTTACCCGACTGTTGGCGCGCAGTATTTT. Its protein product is CASSYPTVGAQYF.

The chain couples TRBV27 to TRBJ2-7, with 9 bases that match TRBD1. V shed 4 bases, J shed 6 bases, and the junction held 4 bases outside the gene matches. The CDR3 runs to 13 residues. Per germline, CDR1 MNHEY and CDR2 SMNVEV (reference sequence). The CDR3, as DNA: TGTGCCAGCAGTTCCGGACAGGGGCGCGAGCAGTACTTC. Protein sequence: CASSSGQGREQYF.

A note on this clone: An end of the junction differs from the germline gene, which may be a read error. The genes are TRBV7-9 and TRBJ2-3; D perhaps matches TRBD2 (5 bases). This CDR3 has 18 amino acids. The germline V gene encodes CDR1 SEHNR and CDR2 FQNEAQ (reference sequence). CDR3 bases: TGTTCCAGCAGCTTAGCGACGACTGCCCGAACTAGCACAGATACGCAGTATTTT. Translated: CSSSLATTARTSTDTQYF.

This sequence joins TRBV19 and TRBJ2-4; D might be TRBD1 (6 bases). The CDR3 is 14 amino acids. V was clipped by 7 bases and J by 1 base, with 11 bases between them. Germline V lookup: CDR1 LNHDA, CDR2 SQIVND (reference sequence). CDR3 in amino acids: CASKSTGAKNIQYF. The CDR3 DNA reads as TGTGCCAGTAAGTCCACAGGGGCCAAAAACATTCAGTACTTC. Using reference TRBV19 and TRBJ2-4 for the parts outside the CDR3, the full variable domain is DGGITQSPKYLFRKEGQNVTLSCEQNLNHDAMYWYRQDPGQGLRLIYYSQIVNDFQKGDIAEGYSVSREKKESFPLTVTSAQKNPTAFYLCASKSTGAKNIQYFGAGTRLSVL.

The CDR3 DNA sequence: TGTGCCAGCAGCCAGGATTTTGTAGGGGGCTTCTCCTACGAGCAGTACTTC. Encoded protein: CASSQDFVGGFSYEQYF. The chain combines TRBV4-2 with TRBJ2-7, with 7 bases matching TRBD1. Germline V CDR1 and CDR2: LGHNA, YNFKEQ. This CDR3 region has 17 residues. Trimming cost V 3 bases and J 0 bases; bases outside gene matches: 11.

The CDR3 DNA is TGTGCCAGCAGCCCAGGGGGCAGGTCGGAAGAGACCCAGTACTTC. Translated: CASSPGGRSEETQYF. The chain uses TRBV27 and TRBJ2-5, with TRBD1 matching over 8 bases. CDR1 MNHEY and CDR2 SMNVEV come from the germline V gene (reference sequence). With 6 bases clipped from V and 3 bases from J, the junction kept 9 bases outside the gene matches. The CDR3 contains 15 residues.

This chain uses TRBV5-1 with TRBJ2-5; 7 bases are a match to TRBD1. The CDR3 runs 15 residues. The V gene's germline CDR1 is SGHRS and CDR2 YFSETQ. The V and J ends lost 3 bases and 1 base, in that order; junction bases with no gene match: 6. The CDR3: CASSSGTAIQETQYF. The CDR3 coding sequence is TGCGCCAGCAGCTCCGGGACAGCCATCCAAGAGACCCAGTACTTC.